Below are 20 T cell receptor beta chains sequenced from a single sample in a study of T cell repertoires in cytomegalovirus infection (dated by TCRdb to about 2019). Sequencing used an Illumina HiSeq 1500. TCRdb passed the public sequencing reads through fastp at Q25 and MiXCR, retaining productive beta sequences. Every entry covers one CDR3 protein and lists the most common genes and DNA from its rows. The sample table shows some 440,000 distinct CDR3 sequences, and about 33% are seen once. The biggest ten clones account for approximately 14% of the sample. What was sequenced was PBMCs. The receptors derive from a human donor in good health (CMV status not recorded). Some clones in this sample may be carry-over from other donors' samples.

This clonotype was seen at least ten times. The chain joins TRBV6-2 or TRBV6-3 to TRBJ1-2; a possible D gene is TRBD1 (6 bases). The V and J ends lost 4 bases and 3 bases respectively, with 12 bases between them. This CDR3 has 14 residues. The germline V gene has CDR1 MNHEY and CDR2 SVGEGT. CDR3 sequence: CASSWTVNDYGYTF. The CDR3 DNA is TGTGCCAGCAGTTGGACAGTTAATGACTATGGCTACACCTTC.

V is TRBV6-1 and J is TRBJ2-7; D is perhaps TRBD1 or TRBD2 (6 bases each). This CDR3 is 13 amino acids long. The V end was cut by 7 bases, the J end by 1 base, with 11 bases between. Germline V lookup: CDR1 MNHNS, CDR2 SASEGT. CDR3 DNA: TGTGCCAGCACCAAAGGGGGGTCCTACGAGCAGTACTTC. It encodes CASTKGGSYEQYF.

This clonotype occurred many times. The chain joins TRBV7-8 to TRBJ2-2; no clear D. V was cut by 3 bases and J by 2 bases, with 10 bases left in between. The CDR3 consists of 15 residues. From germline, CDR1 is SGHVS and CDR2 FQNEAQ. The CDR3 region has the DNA TGTGCCAGCAGCTTGGGGAATATAAACACCGGGGAGCTGTTTTTT. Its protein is CASSLGNINTGELFF. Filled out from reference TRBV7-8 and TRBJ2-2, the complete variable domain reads GAGVSQSPRYKVAKRGQDVALRCDPISGHVSLFWYQQALGQGPEFLTYFQNEAQLDKSGLPSDRFFAERPEGSVSTLKIQRTQQEDSAVYLCASSLGNINTGELFFGEGSRLTVL.

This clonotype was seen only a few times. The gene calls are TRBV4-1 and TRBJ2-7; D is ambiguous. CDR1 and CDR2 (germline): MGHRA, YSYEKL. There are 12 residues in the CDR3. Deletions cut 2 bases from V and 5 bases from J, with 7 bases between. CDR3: CASSQRNDEQYF. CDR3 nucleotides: TGCGCCAGCAGCCAAAGGAACGACGAGCAGTACTTC.

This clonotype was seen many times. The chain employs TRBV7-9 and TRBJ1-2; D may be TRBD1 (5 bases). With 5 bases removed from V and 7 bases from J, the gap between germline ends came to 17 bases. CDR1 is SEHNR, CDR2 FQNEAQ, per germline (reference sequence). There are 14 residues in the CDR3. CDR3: CASSTIMGGTGYTF. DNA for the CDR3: TGTGCCAGCAGCACCATAATGGGGGGGACTGGCTACACCTTC.

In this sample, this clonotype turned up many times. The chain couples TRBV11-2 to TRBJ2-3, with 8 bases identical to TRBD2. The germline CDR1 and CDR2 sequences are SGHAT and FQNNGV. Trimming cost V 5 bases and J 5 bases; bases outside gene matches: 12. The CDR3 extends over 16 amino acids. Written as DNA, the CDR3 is TGTGCCAGCAGCCACTTTAGTCGGGAGGGGGGAGATACGCAGTATTTT. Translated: CASSHFSREGGDTQYF.

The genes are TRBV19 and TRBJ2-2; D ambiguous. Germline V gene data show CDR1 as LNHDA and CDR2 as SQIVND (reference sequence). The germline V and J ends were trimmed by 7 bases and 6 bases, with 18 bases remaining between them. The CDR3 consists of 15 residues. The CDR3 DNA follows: TGTGCCAGTAAGGCCAGAGGTCCAACAGCCGGGGAGCTGTTTTTT. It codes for CASKARGPTAGELFF. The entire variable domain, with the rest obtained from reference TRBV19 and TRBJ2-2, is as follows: DGGITQSPKYLFRKEGQNVTLSCEQNLNHDAMYWYRQDPGQGLRLIYYSQIVNDFQKGDIAEGYSVSREKKESFPLTVTSAQKNPTAFYLCASKARGPTAGELFFGEGSRLTVL.

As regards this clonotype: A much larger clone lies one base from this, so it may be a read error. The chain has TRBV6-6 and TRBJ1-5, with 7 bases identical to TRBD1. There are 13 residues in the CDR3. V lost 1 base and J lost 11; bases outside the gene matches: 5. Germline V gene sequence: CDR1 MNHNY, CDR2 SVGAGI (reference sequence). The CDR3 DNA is TGTGCCAGCAGTTACTTTCTGGACAGGACCCAGCATTTT. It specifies CASSYFLDRTQHF.

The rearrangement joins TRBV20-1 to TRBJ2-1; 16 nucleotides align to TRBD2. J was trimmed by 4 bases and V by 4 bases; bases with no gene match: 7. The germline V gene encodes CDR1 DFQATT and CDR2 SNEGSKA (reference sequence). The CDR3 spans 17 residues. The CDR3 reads CSATGLAGGRLYNEQFF. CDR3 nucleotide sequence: TGCAGTGCTACGGGACTAGCGGGGGGGCGCCTGTACAATGAGCAGTTCTTC.

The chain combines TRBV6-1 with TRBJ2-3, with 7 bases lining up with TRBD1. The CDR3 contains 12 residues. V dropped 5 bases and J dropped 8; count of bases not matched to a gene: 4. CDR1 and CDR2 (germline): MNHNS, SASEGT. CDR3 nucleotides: TGTGCCAGCAGTAGGACAGGCGGTACGCAGTATTTT. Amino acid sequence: CASSRTGGTQYF.

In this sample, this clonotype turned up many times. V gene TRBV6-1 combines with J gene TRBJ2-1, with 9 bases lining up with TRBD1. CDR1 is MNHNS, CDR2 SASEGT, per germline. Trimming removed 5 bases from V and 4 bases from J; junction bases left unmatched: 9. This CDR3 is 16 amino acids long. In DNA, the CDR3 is TGTGCCAGCAGTTTAACCGGGACAGGGAAATACAATGAGCAGTTCTTC. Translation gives CASSLTGTGKYNEQFF.

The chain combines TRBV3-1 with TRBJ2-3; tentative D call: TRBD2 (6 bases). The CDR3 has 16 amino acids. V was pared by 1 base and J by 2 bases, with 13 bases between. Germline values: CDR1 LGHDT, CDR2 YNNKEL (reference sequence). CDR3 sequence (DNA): TGTGCCAGCAGCCAAGCACCGGGAGACGCCACAGATACGCAGTATTTT. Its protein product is CASSQAPGDATDTQYF.

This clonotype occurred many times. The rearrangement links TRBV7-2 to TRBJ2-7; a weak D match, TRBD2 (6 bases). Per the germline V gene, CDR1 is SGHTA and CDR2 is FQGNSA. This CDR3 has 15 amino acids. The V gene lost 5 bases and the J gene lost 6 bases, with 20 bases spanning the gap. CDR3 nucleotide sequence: TGTGCCAGCAGCCAAGACTTTGGGGGGATTGGCGAGCAGTACTTC. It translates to CASSQDFGGIGEQYF.

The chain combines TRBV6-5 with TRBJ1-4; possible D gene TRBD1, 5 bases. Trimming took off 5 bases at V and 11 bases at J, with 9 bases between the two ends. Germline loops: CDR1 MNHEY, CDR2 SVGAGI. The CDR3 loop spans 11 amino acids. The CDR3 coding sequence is TGTGCCAGCAGTGAACGGGGGAAACTGTTTTTT. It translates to CASSERGKLFF.

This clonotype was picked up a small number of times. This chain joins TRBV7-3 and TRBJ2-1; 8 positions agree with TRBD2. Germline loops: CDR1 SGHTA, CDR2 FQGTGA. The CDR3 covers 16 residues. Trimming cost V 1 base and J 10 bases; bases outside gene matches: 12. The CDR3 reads CASSLIPRTSTGEQFF. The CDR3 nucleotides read TGTGCCAGCAGCTTAATCCCCCGGACTAGCACCGGGGAGCAGTTCTTC.

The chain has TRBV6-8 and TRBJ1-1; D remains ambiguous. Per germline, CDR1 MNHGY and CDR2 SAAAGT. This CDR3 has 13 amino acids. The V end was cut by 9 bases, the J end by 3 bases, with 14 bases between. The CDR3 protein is CASCLLGYTEAFF. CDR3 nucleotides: TGTGCCAGTTGTTTATTGGGGTACACTGAAGCTTTCTTT.

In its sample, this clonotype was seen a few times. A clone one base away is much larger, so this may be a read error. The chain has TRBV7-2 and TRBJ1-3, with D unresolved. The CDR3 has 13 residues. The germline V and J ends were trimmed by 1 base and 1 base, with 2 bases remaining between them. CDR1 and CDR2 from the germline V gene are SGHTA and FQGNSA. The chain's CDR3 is CASSLESGNTIYF. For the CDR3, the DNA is TGTGCCAGCAGCTTAGAATCTGGAAACACCATATATTTT.

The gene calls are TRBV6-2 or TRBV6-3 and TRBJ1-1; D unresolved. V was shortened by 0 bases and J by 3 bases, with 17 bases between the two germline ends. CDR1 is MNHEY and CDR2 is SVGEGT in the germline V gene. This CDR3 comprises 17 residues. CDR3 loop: CASSYSSWSPKDTEAFF. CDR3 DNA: TGTGCCAGCAGTTACTCATCATGGAGCCCGAAGGACACTGAAGCTTTCTTT.

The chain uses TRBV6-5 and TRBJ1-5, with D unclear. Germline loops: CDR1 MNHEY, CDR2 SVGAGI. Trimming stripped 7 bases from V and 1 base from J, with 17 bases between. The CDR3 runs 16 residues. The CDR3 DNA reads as TGTGCCAGCACCCCCTTGGCGGGCCGCAGCAATCAGCCCCAGCATTTT. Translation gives CASTPLAGRSNQPQHF.

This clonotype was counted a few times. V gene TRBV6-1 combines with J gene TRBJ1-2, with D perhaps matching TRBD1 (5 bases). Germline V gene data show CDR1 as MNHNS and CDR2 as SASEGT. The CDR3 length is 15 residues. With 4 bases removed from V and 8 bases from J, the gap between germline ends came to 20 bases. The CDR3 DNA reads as TGTGCCAGCAGTGTTGGGGCCAGTCCTAAGGGGGGCTACACCTTC. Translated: CASSVGASPKGGYTF.